Here is one T cell receptor (beta chain) with its context. The record originates from a study of blood T cell repertoires in COVID-19. The overall study: T cells, B-cell-depleted T cells, or PBMCs provided the cDNA or gDNA that served as material.

Clones were sequenced by immunoSEQ multiplex PCR, and TCRdb holds only the in-frame ones, with some missing. This sample carries fewer than 120,000 clones, over 65% of them seen once, and the ten largest clones take about 3.8%. This CDR3 comprises 15 residues. From germline, CDR1 is ENHRY and CDR2 SYGVKD. The V end lost 6 bases, the J end lost 3 bases, and 15 bases lay between the germline ends. The gene calls are TRBV10-3 and TRBJ1-5; a weak D match, TRBD1 (6 bases). The TCR originated in a woman aged 80 or over with acute or convalescent COVID-19. Sequencing input: peripheral blood. CDR3 protein: CAISSLQGPNQPQHF. CDR3 nucleotide sequence: TGTGCCATCAGCAGTCTACAGGGCCCCAATCAGCCCCAGCATTTT.